The present entry profiles one TCR beta chain with its context. The repertoire was sequenced with immunoSEQ multiplex PCR; TCRdb's copy has only in-frame clones and lacks some. The sample carries over 65,000 clones, roughly 90% recorded once. This sample is drawn from a study of PD-L1 blockade in urothelial cancer. Study-wide background: Analysis of blood occurred 3 weeks (second dose) and 6 weeks after treatment start.

This CDR3 is 16 amino acids long. Indicated time point: pretreatment peripheral blood. Patient disease was locally advanced or metastatic urothelial carcinoma. The origin of this receptor is a man in his 70s with urothelial cancer. Sample: PBMCs, taken around atezolizumab (anti-PD-L1) treatment. V is TRBV12-1 and J is TRBJ1-1. TRBV12-1 is flagged as a pseudogene. The CDR3 DNA reads as TGTGCCAGCAGCTTCTCTCCTCTACCCTCGCGGACTGAAGCTTTCTTT. Residues: CASSFSPLPSRTEAFF.